The clone carrying this TCR beta chain appeared many times. Its target is unknown. Barcoded TCR alpha and TCR beta cDNA libraries with UMIs came from 5'RACE using constant-segment primers. Via MiXCR, TCRdb re-called the 5' RACE reads, giving one row per CDR3 protein. The sample comprises under 400,000 distinct CDR3 sequences, around a fifth of which are singletons, and approximately 12% rests with the top ten. The data are from a study of T-cell memory formation after mild COVID-19. Overall study context: In these data, TCR clusters were largely donor specific. Findings and caveats of the study: Chiefly within CM and EM were the contracting CD4+ clones; CD8+ ones were within EMRA. Contracting clones from day 15 to 85 had balanced CD4/CD8; later expanders favoured CD4+.

Between the trimmed V and J ends, which lost 5 bases and 4 bases, there was a span of 20 bases. CDR1 and CDR2 (germline): SEHNR, FQNEAQ (reference sequence). CDR3 length: 16 amino acids. The receptor was isolated from an adult woman who had mild COVID-19 (a few samples of this study predate the infection). Cell type and time point are not known. V is TRBV7-9 and J is TRBJ2-5, with D maybe TRBD2 (5 bases). Material: PBMCs or a T cell subset sorted from them (not recorded which). The CDR3 DNA follows: TGTGCCAGCAGCAGAATCACTAGAGGTCCGCCAGAGACCCAGTACTTC. As protein: CASSRITRGPPETQYF.